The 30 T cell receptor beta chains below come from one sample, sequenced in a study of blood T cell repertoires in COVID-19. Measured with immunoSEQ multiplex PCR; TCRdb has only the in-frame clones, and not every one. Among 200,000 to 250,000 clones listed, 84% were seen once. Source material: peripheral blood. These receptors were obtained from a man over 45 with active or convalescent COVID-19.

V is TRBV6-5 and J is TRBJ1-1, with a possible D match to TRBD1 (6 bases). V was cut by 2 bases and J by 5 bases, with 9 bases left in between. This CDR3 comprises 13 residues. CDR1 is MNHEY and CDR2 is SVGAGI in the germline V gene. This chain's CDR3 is CASSYVRGTEAFF. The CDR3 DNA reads TGTGCCAGCAGTTACGTGAGGGGGACTGAAGCTTTCTTT.

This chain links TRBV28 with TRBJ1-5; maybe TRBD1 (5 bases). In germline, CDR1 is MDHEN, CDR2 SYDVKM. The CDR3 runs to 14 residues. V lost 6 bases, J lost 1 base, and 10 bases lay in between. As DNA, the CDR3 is TGTGCCAGCAGGTGGGGGGGGAGCAATCAGCCCCAGCATTTT. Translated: CASRWGGSNQPQHF. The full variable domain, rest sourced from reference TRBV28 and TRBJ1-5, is DVKVTQSSRYLVKRTGEKVFLECVQDMDHENMFWYRQDPGLGLRLIYFSYDVKMKEKGDIPEGYSVSREKKERFSLILESASTNQTSMYLCASRWGGSNQPQHFGDGTRLSIL.

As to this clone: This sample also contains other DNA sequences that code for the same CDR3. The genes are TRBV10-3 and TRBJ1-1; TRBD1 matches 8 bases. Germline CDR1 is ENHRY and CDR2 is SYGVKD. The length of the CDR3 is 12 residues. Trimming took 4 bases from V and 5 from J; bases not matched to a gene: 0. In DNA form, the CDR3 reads TGTGCCATCAGTGGACAGGGGACTGAAGCTTTCTTT. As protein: CAISGQGTEAFF.

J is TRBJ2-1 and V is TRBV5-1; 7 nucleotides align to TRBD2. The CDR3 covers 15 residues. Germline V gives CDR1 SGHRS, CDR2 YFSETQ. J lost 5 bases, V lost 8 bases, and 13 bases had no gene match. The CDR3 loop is CASSPTSPTHNEQFF. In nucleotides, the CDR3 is TGCGCCAGTTCCCCGACTAGCCCCACTCACAATGAGCAGTTCTTC.

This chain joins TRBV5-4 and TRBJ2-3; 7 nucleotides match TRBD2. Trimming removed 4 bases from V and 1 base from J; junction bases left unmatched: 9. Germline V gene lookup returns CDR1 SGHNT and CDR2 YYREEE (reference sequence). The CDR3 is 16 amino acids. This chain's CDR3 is CASSLLGREGTDTQYF. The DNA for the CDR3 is TGTGCCAGCAGCCTACTAGGGAGGGAGGGCACAGATACGCAGTATTTT. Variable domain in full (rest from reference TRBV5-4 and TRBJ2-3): ETGVTQSPTHLIKTRGQQVTLRCSSQSGHNTVSWYQQALGQGPQFIFQYYREEENGRGNFPPRFSGLQFPNYSSELNVNALELDDSALYLCASSLLGREGTDTQYFGPGTRLTVL.

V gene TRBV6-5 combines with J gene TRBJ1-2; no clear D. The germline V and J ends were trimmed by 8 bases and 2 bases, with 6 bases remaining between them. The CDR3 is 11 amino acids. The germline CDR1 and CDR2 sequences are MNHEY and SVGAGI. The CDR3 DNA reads TGTGCCAGCGGCTCAAACTATGGCTACACCTTC. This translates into CASGSNYGYTF.

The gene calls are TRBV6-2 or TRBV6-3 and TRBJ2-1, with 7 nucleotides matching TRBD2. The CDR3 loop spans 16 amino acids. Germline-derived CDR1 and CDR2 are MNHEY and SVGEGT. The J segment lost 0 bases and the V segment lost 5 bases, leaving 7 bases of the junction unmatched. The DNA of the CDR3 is TGTGCCAGCAGTCCCAACCGCGGGAGCTCCTACAATGAGCAGTTCTTC. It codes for CASSPNRGSSYNEQFF.

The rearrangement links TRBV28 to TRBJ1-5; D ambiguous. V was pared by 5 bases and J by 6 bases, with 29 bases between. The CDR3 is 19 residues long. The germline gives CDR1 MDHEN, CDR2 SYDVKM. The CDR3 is CASSPTTGRVGGGGQPQHF. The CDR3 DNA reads TGTGCCAGCAGTCCCACGACTGGGCGGGTGGGAGGAGGAGGTCAGCCCCAGCATTTT.

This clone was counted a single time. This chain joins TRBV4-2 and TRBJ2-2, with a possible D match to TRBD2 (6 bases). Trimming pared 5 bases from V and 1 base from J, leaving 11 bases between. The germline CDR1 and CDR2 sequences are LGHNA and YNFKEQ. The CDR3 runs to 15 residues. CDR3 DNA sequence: TGTGCCAGCAGCTCACGGAGGGGGAACACCGGGGAGCTGTTTTTT. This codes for CASSSRRGNTGELFF.

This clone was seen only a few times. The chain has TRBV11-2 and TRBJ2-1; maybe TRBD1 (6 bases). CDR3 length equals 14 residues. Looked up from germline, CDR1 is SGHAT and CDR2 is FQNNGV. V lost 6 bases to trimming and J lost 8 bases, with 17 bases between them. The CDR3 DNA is TGTGCCAGCAGTCCCAATCAGGGGCGGGATGAGCAGTTCTTC. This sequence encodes CASSPNQGRDEQFF.

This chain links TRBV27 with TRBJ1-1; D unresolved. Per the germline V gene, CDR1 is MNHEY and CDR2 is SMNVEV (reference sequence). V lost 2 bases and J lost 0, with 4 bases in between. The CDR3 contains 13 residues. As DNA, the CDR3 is TGTGCCAGCAGTTTAGGCTTGAACACTGAAGCTTTCTTT. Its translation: CASSLGLNTEAFF.

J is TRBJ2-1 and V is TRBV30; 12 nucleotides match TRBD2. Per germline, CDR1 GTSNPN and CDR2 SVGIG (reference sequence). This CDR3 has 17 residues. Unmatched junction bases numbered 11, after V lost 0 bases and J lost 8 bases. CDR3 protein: CAWSVGLAGGSGDEQFF. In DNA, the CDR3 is TGTGCCTGGAGTGTAGGGCTAGCGGGAGGGTCGGGCGATGAGCAGTTCTTC.

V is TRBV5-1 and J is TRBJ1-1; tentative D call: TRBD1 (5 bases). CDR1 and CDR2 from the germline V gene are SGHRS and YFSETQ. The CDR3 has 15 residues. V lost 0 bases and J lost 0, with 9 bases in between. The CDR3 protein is CASSLAGVVNTEAFF. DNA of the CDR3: TGCGCCAGCAGCTTGGCGGGGGTTGTGAACACTGAAGCTTTCTTT.

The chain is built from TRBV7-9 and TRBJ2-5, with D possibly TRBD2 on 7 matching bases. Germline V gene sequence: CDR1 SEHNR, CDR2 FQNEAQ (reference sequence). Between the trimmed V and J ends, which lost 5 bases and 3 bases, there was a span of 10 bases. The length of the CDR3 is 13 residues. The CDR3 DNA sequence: TGTGCCAGCAGCCGGGGGGCCGAAGAGACCCAGTACTTC. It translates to CASSRGAEETQYF.

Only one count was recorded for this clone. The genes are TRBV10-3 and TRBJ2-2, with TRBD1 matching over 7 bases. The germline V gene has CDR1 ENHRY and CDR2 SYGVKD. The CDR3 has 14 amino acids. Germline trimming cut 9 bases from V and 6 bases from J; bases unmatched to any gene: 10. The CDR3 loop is CAIAGTDGSGELFF. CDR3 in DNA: TGTGCCATAGCCGGGACAGATGGGTCCGGGGAGCTGTTTTTT.

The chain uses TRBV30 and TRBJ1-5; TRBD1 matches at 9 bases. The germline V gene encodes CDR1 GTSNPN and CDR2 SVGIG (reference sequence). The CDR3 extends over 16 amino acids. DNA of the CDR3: TGTGCTTTCGGGACAGGGCTCCCTTATAGCAATCAGCCCCAGCATTTT. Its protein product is CAFGTGLPYSNQPQHF.

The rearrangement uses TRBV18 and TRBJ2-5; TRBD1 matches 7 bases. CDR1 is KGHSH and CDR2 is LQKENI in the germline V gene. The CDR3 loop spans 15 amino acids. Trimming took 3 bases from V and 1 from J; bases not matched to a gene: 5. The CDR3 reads CASSPLTGTQETQYF. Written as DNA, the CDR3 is TGTGCCAGCTCACCCTTGACAGGGACCCAAGAGACCCAGTACTTC.

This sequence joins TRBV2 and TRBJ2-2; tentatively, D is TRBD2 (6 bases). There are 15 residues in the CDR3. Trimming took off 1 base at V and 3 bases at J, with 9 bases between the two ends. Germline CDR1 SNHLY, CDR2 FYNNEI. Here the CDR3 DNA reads TGTGCCAGCAGTGAAGGCGGGGCCTACACCGGGGAGCTGTTTTTT. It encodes CASSEGGAYTGELFF.

CDR3 region: CASSLQGADTQYF. CDR3 coding DNA: TGTGCCAGCAGCTTACAGGGCGCAGATACGCAGTATTTT. The chain uses TRBV7-3 and TRBJ2-3, with D maybe TRBD1 (5 bases). Germline CDR1 reads SGHTA; CDR2 reads FQGTGA. This CDR3 region has 13 residues. Trimming removed 2 bases at V and 4 bases at J, with 7 bases between.

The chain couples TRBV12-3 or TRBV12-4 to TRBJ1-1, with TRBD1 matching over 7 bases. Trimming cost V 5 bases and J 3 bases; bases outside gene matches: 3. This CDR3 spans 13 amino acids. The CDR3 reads CASSTTGDTEAFF. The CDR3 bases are TGTGCCAGCAGTACAACAGGGGACACTGAAGCTTTCTTT.

CDR3 in amino acids: CASSLRVGQLNTEAFF. As DNA, the CDR3 is TGTGCCAGCAGCTTAAGGGTAGGACAACTGAACACTGAAGCTTTCTTT. The rearrangement uses TRBV7-3 and TRBJ1-1; weak D call: TRBD1 (5 bases). The V end lost 1 base, the J end lost 0 bases, and 12 bases lay between the germline ends. CDR3 length: 16 amino acids. From germline, CDR1 is SGHTA and CDR2 FQGTGA.

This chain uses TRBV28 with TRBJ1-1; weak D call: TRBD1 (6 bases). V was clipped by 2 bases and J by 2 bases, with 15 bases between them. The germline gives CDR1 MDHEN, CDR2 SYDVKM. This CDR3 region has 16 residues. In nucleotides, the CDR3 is TGTGCCAGCAGTTTAGGAGGTGGGGGGGCTAACACTGAAGCTTTCTTT. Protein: CASSLGGGGANTEAFF.

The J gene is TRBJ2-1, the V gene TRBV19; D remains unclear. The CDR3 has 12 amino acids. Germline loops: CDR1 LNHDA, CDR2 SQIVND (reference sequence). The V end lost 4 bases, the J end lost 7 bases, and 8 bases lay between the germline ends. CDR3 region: CASSTHWNEQFF. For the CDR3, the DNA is TGTGCCAGTAGTACCCACTGGAATGAGCAGTTCTTC.

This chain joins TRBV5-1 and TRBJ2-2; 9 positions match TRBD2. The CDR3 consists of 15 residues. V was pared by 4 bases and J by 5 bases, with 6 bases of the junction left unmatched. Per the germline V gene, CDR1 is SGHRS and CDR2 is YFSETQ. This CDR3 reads CASSPAGGNTGELFF. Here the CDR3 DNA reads TGCGCCAGCAGCCCAGCGGGAGGAAATACCGGGGAGCTGTTTTTT. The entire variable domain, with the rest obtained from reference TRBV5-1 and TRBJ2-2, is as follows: KAGVTQTPRYLIKTRGQQVTLSCSPISGHRSVSWYQQTPGQGLQFLFEYFSETQRNKGNFPGRFSGRQFSNSRSEMNVSTLELGDSALYLCASSPAGGNTGELFFGEGSRLTVL.

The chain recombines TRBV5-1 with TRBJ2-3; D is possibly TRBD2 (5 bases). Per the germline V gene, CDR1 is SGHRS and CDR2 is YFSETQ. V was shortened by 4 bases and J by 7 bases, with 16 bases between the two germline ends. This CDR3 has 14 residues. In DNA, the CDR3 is TGCGCCAGCAGCACGGGCGACTGGAGGAATACGCAGTATTTT. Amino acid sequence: CASSTGDWRNTQYF.

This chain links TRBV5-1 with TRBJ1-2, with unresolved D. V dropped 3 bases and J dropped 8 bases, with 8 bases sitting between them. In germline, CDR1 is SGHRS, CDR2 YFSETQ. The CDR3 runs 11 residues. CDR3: CASSSEWGYTF. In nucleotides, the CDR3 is TGCGCCAGCAGCTCAGAATGGGGCTACACCTTC.

This CDR3 reads CASSLAAGWQPQHF. The CDR3 nucleotides are TGTGCCAGCAGCTTAGCGGCAGGGTGGCAGCCCCAGCATTTT. The chain carries TRBV7-8 and TRBJ1-5, with TRBD1 as a possible D gene (5 bases). Germline assignment: CDR1 SGHVS and CDR2 FQNEAQ. This CDR3 has 14 amino acids. V was cut by 0 bases and J by 7 bases, with 10 bases left in between.

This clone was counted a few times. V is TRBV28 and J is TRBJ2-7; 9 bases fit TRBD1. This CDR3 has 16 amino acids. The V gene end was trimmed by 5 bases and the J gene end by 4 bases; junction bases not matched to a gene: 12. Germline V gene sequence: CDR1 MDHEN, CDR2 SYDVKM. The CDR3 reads CASSPLPGTGYYEQYF. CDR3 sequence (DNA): TGTGCCAGCAGTCCCCTTCCTGGGACAGGGTATTACGAGCAGTACTTC. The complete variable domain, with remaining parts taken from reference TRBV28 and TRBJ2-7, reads DVKVTQSSRYLVKRTGEKVFLECVQDMDHENMFWYRQDPGLGLRLIYFSYDVKMKEKGDIPEGYSVSREKKERFSLILESASTNQTSMYLCASSPLPGTGYYEQYFGPGTRLTVT.

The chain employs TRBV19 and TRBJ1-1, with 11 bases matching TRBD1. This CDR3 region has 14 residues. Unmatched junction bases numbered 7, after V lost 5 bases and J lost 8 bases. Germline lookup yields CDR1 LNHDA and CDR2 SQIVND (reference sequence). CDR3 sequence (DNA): TGTGCCAGTAGTCCGGGACAGGGGGTAATGGAAGCTTTCTTT. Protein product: CASSPGQGVMEAFF.

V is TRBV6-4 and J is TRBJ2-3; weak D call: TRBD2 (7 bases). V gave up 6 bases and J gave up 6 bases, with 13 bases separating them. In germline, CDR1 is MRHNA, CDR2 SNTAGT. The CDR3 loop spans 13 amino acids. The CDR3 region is CASRRTRGDTQYF. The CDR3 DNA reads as TGTGCCAGCAGAAGGACTAGGGGGGATACGCAGTATTTT.